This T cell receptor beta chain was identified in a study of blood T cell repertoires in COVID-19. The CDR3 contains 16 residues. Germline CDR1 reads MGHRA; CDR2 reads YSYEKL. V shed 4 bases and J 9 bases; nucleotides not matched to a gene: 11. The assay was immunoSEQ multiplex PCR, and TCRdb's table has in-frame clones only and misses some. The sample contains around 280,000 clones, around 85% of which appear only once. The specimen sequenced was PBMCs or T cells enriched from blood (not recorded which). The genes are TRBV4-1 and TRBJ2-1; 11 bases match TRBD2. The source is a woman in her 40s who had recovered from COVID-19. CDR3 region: CASSPTSGRRWGEQFF. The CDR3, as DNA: TGCGCCAGCAGCCCCACTAGCGGGAGAAGGTGGGGTGAGCAGTTCTTC.